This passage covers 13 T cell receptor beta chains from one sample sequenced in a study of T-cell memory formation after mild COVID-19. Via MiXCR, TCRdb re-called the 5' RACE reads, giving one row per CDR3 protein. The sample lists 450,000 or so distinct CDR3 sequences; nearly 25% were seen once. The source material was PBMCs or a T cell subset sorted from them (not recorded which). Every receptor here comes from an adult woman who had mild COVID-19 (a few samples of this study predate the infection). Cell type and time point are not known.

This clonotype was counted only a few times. The CDR3 nucleotides are TGTGCCAGCAGTTCCACTGTAGGCAATCAGCCCCAGCATTTT. Translating it yields CASSSTVGNQPQHF. This chain joins TRBV28 and TRBJ1-5; D remains ambiguous. The V and J ends lost 4 bases and 2 bases respectively, with 9 bases between them. The CDR3 loop spans 14 amino acids. CDR1 and CDR2 (germline): MDHEN, SYDVKM.

DNA of the CDR3: TGTGCCACCAGTGAGGGGGGGCAAGGTCAGCCCCAGCATTTT. This sequence encodes CATSEGGQGQPQHF. The V and J genes are TRBV24-1 and TRBJ1-5, with D possibly TRBD1 on 6 matching bases. The CDR3 runs to 14 residues. V lost 4 bases and J 6 bases, leaving 12 bases between the germline ends. Germline CDR1 and CDR2: KGHDR and SFDVKD.

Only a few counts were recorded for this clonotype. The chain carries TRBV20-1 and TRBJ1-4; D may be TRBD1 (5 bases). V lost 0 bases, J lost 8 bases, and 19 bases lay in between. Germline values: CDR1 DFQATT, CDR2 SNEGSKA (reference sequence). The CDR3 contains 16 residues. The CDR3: CSARDRDGILGEKLFF. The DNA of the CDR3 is TGCAGTGCTAGAGATAGGGACGGAATACTGGGGGAAAAACTGTTTTTT.

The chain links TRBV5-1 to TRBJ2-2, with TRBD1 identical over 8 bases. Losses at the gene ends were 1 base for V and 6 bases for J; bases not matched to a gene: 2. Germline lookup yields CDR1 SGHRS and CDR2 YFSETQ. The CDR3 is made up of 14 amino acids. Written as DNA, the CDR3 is TGCGCCAGCAGCTTGATACAGGGGGCCGGGGAGCTGTTTTTT. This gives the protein CASSLIQGAGELFF.

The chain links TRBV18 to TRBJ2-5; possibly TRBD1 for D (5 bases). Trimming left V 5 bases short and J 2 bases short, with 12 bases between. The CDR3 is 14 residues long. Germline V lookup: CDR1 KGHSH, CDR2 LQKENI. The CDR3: CASSFDRIQETQYF. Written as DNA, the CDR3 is TGTGCCAGCTCATTTGACAGAATACAAGAGACCCAGTACTTC.

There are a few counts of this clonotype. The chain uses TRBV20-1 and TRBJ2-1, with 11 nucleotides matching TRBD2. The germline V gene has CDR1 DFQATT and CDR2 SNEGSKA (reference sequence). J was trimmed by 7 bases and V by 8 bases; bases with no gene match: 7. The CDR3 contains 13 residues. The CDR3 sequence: CSTKTSGVNEQFF. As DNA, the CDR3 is TGCAGTACAAAGACTAGCGGGGTAAATGAGCAGTTCTTC.

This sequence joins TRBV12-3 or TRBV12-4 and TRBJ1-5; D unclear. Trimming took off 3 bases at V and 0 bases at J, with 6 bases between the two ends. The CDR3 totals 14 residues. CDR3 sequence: CASSFSSSNQPQHF. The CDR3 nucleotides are TGTGCCAGCAGTTTCTCATCTAGCAATCAGCCCCAGCATTTT.

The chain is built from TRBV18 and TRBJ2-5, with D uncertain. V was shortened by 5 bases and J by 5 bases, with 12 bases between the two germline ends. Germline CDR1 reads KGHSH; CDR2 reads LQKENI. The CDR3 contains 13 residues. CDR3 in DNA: TGTGCCAGCTCATTTTCCCCCGGGGAGACCCAGTACTTC. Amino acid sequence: CASSFSPGETQYF.

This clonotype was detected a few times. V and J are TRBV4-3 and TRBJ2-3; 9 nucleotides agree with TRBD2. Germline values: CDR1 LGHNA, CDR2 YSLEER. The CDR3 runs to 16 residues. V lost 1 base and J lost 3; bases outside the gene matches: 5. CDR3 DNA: TGCGCCAGCAGCCAAGTCGGCCTAGCGGGAACAGATACGCAGTATTTT. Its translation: CASSQVGLAGTDTQYF.

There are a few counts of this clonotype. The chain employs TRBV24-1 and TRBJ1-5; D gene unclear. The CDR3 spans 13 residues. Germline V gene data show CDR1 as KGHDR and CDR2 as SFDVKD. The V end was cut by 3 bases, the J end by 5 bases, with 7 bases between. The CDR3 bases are TGTGCCACCAGTGATCGAGAATATCAGCCCCAGCATTTT. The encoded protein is CATSDREYQPQHF.

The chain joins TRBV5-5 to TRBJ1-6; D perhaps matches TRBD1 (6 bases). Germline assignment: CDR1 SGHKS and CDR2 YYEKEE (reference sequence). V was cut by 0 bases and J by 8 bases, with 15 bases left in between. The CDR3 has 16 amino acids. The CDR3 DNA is TGTGCCAGCAGCTTGGCCAGCACAGGGCGGGATTCACCCCTCCACTTT. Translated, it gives CASSLASTGRDSPLHF. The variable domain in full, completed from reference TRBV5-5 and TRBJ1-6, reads DAGVTQSPTHLIKTRGQQVTLRCSPISGHKSVSWYQQVLGQGPQFIFQYYEKEERGRGNFPDRFSARQFPNYSSELNVNALLLGDSALYLCASSLASTGRDSPLHFGNGTRLTVT.

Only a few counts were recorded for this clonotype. Here the CDR3 reads CASSPFKGREVYPNTEAFF. CDR3 nucleotide sequence: TGTGCCAGCAGCCCCTTCAAGGGCAGGGAGGTGTACCCCAACACTGAAGCTTTCTTT. V and J are TRBV7-2 and TRBJ1-1; possible D gene TRBD1, 5 bases. The germline V gene encodes CDR1 SGHTA and CDR2 FQGNSA. This CDR3 is built from 19 residues. Deletions cut 5 bases from V and 2 bases from J, with 27 bases between.

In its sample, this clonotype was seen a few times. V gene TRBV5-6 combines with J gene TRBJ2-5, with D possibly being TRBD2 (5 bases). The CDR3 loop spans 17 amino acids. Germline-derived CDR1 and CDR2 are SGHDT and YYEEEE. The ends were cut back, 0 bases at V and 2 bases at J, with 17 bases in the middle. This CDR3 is CASSLGANGLTQETQYF. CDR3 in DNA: TGTGCCAGCAGCTTGGGGGCGAACGGACTGACTCAAGAGACCCAGTACTTC. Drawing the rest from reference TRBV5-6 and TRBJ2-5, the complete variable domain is DAGVTQSPTHLIKTRGQQVTLRCSPKSGHDTVSWYQQALGQGPQFIFQYYEEEERQRGNFPDRFSGHQFPNYSSELNVNALLLGDSALYLCASSLGANGLTQETQYFGPGTRLLVL.